These 27 T cell receptor beta chains share one sample of origin, sequenced in a study of CD8 T cells in ankylosing spondylitis. Whole-study results and caveats: In ankylosing spondylitis blood, a motif of roughly 8 highly homologous TCR beta variants appeared characteristic.

TCRdb called the 5' RACE reads again in MiXCR, with one record for every CDR3 protein. The sample records under 850,000 distinct CDR3 sequences, around a fifth being singletons. Antigen specificity for these receptors is unknown. Sequenced: blood, either unsorted or a sorted T cell fraction (not recorded which). These receptors were taken from a male donor with ankylosing spondylitis.

This chain uses TRBV4-1 with TRBJ1-4, with D possibly being TRBD1 (5 bases). V lost 3 bases, J lost 5 bases, and 16 bases lay in between. The CDR3 totals 16 residues. Germline CDR1 and CDR2: MGHRA and YSYEKL. The CDR3 nucleotides are TGCGCCAGCAGCCAGCCCAACGGGGCATTAAATGAAAAACTGTTTTTT. Residues: CASSQPNGALNEKLFF.

The sample holds a few counts of this clonotype. The J gene is TRBJ2-1, the V gene TRBV7-9; TRBD1 or TRBD2 may be the D gene (6 bases each). The germline CDR1 and CDR2 sequences are SEHNR and FQNEAQ (reference sequence). Trimming shortened V by 5 bases and J by 5 bases, and 16 bases separated the two germline ends. The CDR3 contains 15 residues. CDR3 bases: TGTGCCAGCAGCCCCCGGAGGGGGTTTAACAATGAGCAGTTCTTC. It translates to CASSPRRGFNNEQFF.

V gene TRBV30 combines with J gene TRBJ2-4; 8 positions agree with TRBD2. CDR3 length: 14 residues. The V gene's germline CDR1 is GTSNPN and CDR2 SVGIG (reference sequence). V trimming: 0 bases; J trimming: 8 bases; junction bases outside the gene matches: 6. CDR3: CAWSVSSSGYIQYF. The CDR3 DNA is TGTGCCTGGAGTGTATCGTCTAGCGGGTACATTCAGTACTTC.

This clonotype has only a few counts. This sequence joins TRBV7-3 and TRBJ1-1, with TRBD1 matching over 7 bases. The CDR3 totals 15 residues. The V segment lost 1 base and the J segment 5 bases; nucleotides outside the gene matches: 7. Germline V gives CDR1 SGHTA, CDR2 FQGTGA. The CDR3 loop reads CASSLRGRGETEAFF. CDR3 in DNA: TGTGCCAGCAGCTTAAGGGGCAGGGGGGAAACTGAAGCTTTCTTT. The full variable domain, completed using reference TRBV7-3 and TRBJ1-1, is GAGVSQTPSNKVTEKGKYVELRCDPISGHTALYWYRQSLGQGPEFLIYFQGTGAADDSGLPNDRFFAVRPEGSVSTLKIQRTERGDSAVYLCASSLRGRGETEAFFGQGTRLTVV.

The rearrangement uses TRBV6-5 and TRBJ1-1, with a weak D call TRBD1 (6 bases). Trimming pared 1 base from V and 4 bases from J, leaving 7 bases between. The V gene's germline CDR1 is MNHEY and CDR2 SVGAGI. The CDR3 totals 13 residues. CDR3 coding DNA: TGTGCCAGCAGTTACTTCAGGGGCACTGAAGCTTTCTTT. This gives the protein CASSYFRGTEAFF.

The chain has TRBV7-3 and TRBJ2-1; 9 nucleotides agree with TRBD2. Trimming cost V 2 bases and J 7 bases; bases outside gene matches: 6. The CDR3 consists of 15 residues. The germline CDR1 and CDR2 sequences are SGHTA and FQGTGA. CDR3 loop: CASSLGGLAGNEQFF. CDR3 in DNA: TGTGCCAGCAGCTTAGGCGGGCTAGCGGGAAATGAGCAGTTCTTC.

This clonotype has just a few counts. The chain recombines TRBV5-4 with TRBJ2-3; possibly TRBD1 for D (5 bases). V was cut by 4 bases and J by 4 bases, with 16 bases left in between. The CDR3 length is 15 residues. Looked up from germline, CDR1 is SGHNT and CDR2 is YYREEE (reference sequence). The CDR3, as DNA: TGTGCCAGCAGCCCCGCAGGGTTTTTGCCAGATACGCAGTATTTT. This sequence encodes CASSPAGFLPDTQYF.

This clonotype has only a few counts. V usage is TRBV28 and J usage is TRBJ1-4; D unresolved. Germline-derived CDR1 and CDR2 are MDHEN and SYDVKM. The CDR3 is 16 residues long. V lost 4 bases to trimming and J lost 7 bases, with 19 bases between them. The CDR3 bases are TGTGCCAGCAGTTCACAACACCCGGGAGAGATTGAAAAACTGTTTTTT. Translation gives CASSSQHPGEIEKLFF.

This clonotype appeared many times. The CDR3: CSARDMKGTGTNSPLHF. The CDR3 nucleotides read TGCAGTGCTAGAGATATGAAGGGGACAGGGACGAATTCACCCCTCCACTTT. This chain uses TRBV20-1 with TRBJ1-6; 9 nucleotides agree with TRBD1. Germline CDR1 reads DFQATT; CDR2 reads SNEGSKA (reference sequence). This CDR3 region has 17 residues. V lost 0 bases to trimming and J lost 7 bases; unmatched junction nucleotides: 10.

The chain joins TRBV20-1 to TRBJ1-2; 9 positions match TRBD1. Germline V lookup: CDR1 DFQATT, CDR2 SNEGSKA (reference sequence). CDR3 size: 15 residues. Unmatched junction bases numbered 11, after V lost 4 bases and J lost 5 bases. CDR3 bases: TGCAGTGCTACCAACCCCGGGACAGGGACGTATGGCTACACCTTC. It specifies CSATNPGTGTYGYTF.

The rearrangement uses TRBV12-3 or TRBV12-4 and TRBJ2-1; a possible D gene is TRBD2 (5 bases). CDR3 length: 17 residues. V lost 3 bases and J 0 bases, leaving 15 bases between the germline ends. CDR3 sequence: CASSFGSGYSSYNEQFF. The CDR3 DNA follows: TGTGCCAGCAGTTTTGGGAGCGGTTATAGCTCCTACAATGAGCAGTTCTTC.

The CDR3 protein is CSVALAPDRVPGELFF. In DNA form, the CDR3 reads TGCAGCGTGGCCCTGGCCCCGGACAGGGTCCCCGGGGAGCTGTTTTTT. This chain links TRBV29-1 with TRBJ2-2; 8 bases are a match to TRBD1. The trim removed 6 bases at V and 6 bases at J, leaving 15 bases unmatched. CDR3 size: 16 residues. Germline V CDR1 and CDR2: SQVTM, ANQGSEA.

The rearrangement joins TRBV5-1 to TRBJ2-3, with 9 bases matching TRBD2. J was trimmed by 1 base and V by 0 bases; bases with no gene match: 6. Germline lookup yields CDR1 SGHRS and CDR2 YFSETQ. The CDR3 consists of 17 residues. CDR3 in amino acids: CASSLGSSGTRTDTQYF. For the CDR3, the DNA is TGCGCCAGCAGCTTGGGTTCTAGCGGGACCCGCACAGATACGCAGTATTTT. Full variable domain (rest looked up from reference TRBV5-1 and TRBJ2-3): KAGVTQTPRYLIKTRGQQVTLSCSPISGHRSVSWYQQTPGQGLQFLFEYFSETQRNKGNFPGRFSGRQFSNSRSEMNVSTLELGDSALYLCASSLGSSGTRTDTQYFGPGTRLTVL.

This rearrangement joins TRBV20-1 to TRBJ2-3; tentatively, D is TRBD2 (7 bases). The germline gives CDR1 DFQATT, CDR2 SNEGSKA (reference sequence). Trimming pared 3 bases from V and 5 bases from J, leaving 9 bases between. The CDR3 is made up of 12 amino acids. In nucleotides, the CDR3 is TGCAGTGCTAGGAGGGGGGGAGATACGCAGTATTTT. Translating it yields CSARRGGDTQYF.

This clonotype has ten or more counts. The chain has TRBV10-3 and TRBJ2-7; D may be TRBD1 or TRBD2 (5 bases each). The V gene's germline CDR1 is ENHRY and CDR2 SYGVKD. Trimming took off 4 bases at V and 2 bases at J, with 12 bases between the two ends. The CDR3 totals 14 residues. The CDR3 reads CAISGGRDPYEQYF. The DNA for the CDR3 is TGTGCCATCAGTGGGGGACGGGATCCCTACGAGCAGTACTTC.

J is TRBJ1-1 and V is TRBV29-1, with a weak D call TRBD1 (5 bases). V was trimmed by 7 bases and J by 4 bases, leaving 19 bases between them. CDR1 is SQVTM, CDR2 ANQGSEA, per germline. CDR3 size: 14 residues. CDR3 in amino acids: CSGTGRLGGTEAFF. CDR3 in DNA: TGCAGCGGTACCGGACGGCTTGGGGGCACTGAAGCTTTCTTT.

The rearrangement joins TRBV5-1 to TRBJ2-7; D perhaps matches TRBD2 (7 bases). V was cut by 1 base and J by 5 bases, with 19 bases left in between. CDR3 length: 16 residues. Germline V lookup: CDR1 SGHRS, CDR2 YFSETQ. CDR3 sequence reads: CASSLRGAGVRDEQYF. Written as DNA, the CDR3 is TGCGCCAGCAGCTTGCGGGGGGCGGGAGTTAGGGACGAGCAGTACTTC.

CDR3 protein: CASSPGVRDAGELFF. The CDR3 DNA reads TGTGCCAGCAGCCCGGGCGTGCGGGACGCCGGGGAGCTGTTTTTT. The V gene is TRBV7-8, the J gene TRBJ2-2; possibly TRBD2 for D (6 bases). Germline values: CDR1 SGHVS, CDR2 FQNEAQ. Trimming stripped 5 bases from V and 6 bases from J, with 16 bases between. The CDR3 loop spans 15 amino acids.

The rearrangement uses TRBV6-5 and TRBJ2-2, with 13 bases identical to TRBD2. Germline V gene lookup returns CDR1 MNHEY and CDR2 SVGAGI. V gave up 2 bases and J gave up 8 bases; unmatched junction bases: 5. The CDR3 extends over 16 amino acids. The CDR3 coding sequence is TGTGCCAGCAGTTACGGACTAGCGGGGGTTCTTGGGGAGCTGTTTTTT. This gives the protein CASSYGLAGVLGELFF.

The rearrangement links TRBV10-1 to TRBJ2-2; D perhaps matches TRBD1 (6 bases). Germline loops: CDR1 WNHNN, CDR2 SYGVQD (reference sequence). The V gene lost 4 bases and the J gene lost 3 bases, with 21 bases spanning the gap. This CDR3 contains 18 residues. For the CDR3, the DNA is TGCGCCAGCAGTGGAAGGCTAGCTCTACCAGGGGACACCGGGGAGCTGTTTTTT. It codes for CASSGRLALPGDTGELFF.

This clonotype showed up many times. V and J are TRBV6-1 and TRBJ2-2; D remains ambiguous. This CDR3 has 14 amino acids. The germline V and J ends were trimmed by 6 bases and 6 bases, with 14 bases remaining between them. Germline CDR1 reads MNHNS; CDR2 reads SASEGT. For the CDR3, the DNA is TGTGCCAGCAGCCAGAACTTAATGGCCGGGGAGCTGTTTTTT. Protein: CASSQNLMAGELFF.

This clonotype occurred a few times. CDR3 sequence reads: CASSYSRTGANYGYTF. CDR3 DNA: TGTGCCAGCAGTTACTCCCGGACAGGGGCAAACTATGGCTACACCTTC. This chain connects TRBV6-5 to TRBJ1-2; 9 nucleotides align to TRBD1. Unmatched junction bases numbered 4, after V lost 0 bases and J lost 2 bases. CDR3 length: 16 amino acids. CDR1 MNHEY and CDR2 SVGAGI come from the germline V gene.

This chain links TRBV7-2 with TRBJ2-3, with D unresolved. Germline V CDR1 and CDR2: SGHTA, FQGNSA. Between the trimmed V and J ends, which lost 3 bases and 0 bases, there was a span of 7 bases. The CDR3 is made up of 14 amino acids. CDR3 residues: CASSFWESTDTQYF. CDR3 bases: TGTGCCAGCAGCTTTTGGGAAAGCACAGATACGCAGTATTTT.

The chain employs TRBV25-1 and TRBJ2-3; TRBD1 aligns across 9 bases. The CDR3 runs 16 residues. V lost 5 bases, J lost 6 bases, and 12 bases stayed unmatched. CDR1 and CDR2 (germline): MGHDK, SYGVNS. CDR3 nucleotides: TGTGCCAGCAGTAGAGGACAGGGGCCCTCTCAGGATACGCAGTATTTT. Residues: CASSRGQGPSQDTQYF.

The chain is built from TRBV20-1 and TRBJ1-2; perhaps TRBD1 as D (6 bases). This CDR3 spans 14 amino acids. V lost 3 bases and J 8 bases, leaving 19 bases between the germline ends. CDR1 and CDR2 from the germline V gene are DFQATT and SNEGSKA (reference sequence). CDR3 sequence (DNA): TGCAGTGCTAGCCTATTAGGGCAGGGGAGCGGCTACACCTTC. This sequence encodes CSASLLGQGSGYTF.

The chain recombines TRBV11-3 with TRBJ2-3; weak D call: TRBD2 (6 bases). This CDR3 spans 15 amino acids. V shed 5 bases and J shed 1 base, with 13 bases lying between them. Germline values: CDR1 SGHNT, CDR2 YENEEA. CDR3 sequence (DNA): TGTGCCAGCAGCCCCCCGTGGGGGGGCACAGATACGCAGTATTTT. Its protein is CASSPPWGGTDTQYF.

V is TRBV6-1 and J is TRBJ1-5, with 7 bases aligning to TRBD1. This CDR3 comprises 15 residues. J gave up 10 bases and V 1 base, and 10 bases lay outside the gene matches. Germline V CDR1 and CDR2: MNHNS, SASEGT. The DNA of the CDR3 is TGTGCCAGCAGTGAAGGGTGGAACAGGGGCAAACCCCAGCATTTT. Its protein product is CASSEGWNRGKPQHF.